Described below is a single T cell receptor beta chain sequence and its context. The antigen is unknown. TCRdb re-called the 5' RACE reads with MiXCR, one entry per CDR3 protein. This sample has approximately 100,000 distinct CDR3 sequences, with around 16% found just once. The CDR3 contains 15 residues. Germline V gives CDR1 SGHRS, CDR2 YFSETQ. Deletions cut 0 bases from V and 8 bases from J, with 15 bases between. The data derive from a study of early T cells in non-severe SARS-CoV-2 infection. Study-wide points: A preference for anti-spike CD8 responses marked VDJdb matching, which missed private and CD4 specificities.

The sequence came from an adult who was a healthcare worker with PCR-confirmed SARS-CoV-2 infection or an uninfected control (not recorded which). Sequenced material: whole blood. The chain couples TRBV5-1 to TRBJ2-1; D remains unclear. CDR3 bases: TGCGCCAGCAGCTTGGCCAATTTGGCTGGGGATGAGCAGTTCTTC. Translated, it gives CASSLANLAGDEQFF. Full variable domain (missing parts from reference TRBV5-1 and TRBJ2-1): KAGVTQTPRYLIKTRGQQVTLSCSPISGHRSVSWYQQTPGQGLQFLFEYFSETQRNKGNFPGRFSGRQFSNSRSEMNVSTLELGDSALYLCASSLANLAGDEQFFGPGTRLTVL.